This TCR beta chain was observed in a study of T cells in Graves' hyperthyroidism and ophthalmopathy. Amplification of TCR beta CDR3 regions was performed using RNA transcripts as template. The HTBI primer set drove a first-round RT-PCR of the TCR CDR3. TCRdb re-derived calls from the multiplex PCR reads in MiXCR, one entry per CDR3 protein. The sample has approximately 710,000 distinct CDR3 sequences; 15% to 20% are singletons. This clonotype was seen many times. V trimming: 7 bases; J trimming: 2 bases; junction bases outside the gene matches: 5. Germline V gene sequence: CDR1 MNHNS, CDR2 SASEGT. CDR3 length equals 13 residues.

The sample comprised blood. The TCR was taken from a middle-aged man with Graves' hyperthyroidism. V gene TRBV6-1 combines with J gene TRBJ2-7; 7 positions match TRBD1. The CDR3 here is CASNPGQTYEQYF. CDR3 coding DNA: TGTGCCAGCAACCCGGGACAGACCTACGAGCAGTACTTC.